Shown below are 14 T cell receptor beta chains from a single sample sequenced in a study of identifying expanded T cells in peripheral blood. The assay was immunoSEQ multiplex PCR, and TCRdb's table has in-frame clones only and misses some. The profile shows 90,000 to 110,000 clones, 88% of them singletons. The specimen was blood. The receptors shown here come from a person between 18 and 75 years old in good health.

This chain uses TRBV7-3 with TRBJ2-5, with D possibly matching TRBD2 (6 bases). Germline V gene sequence: CDR1 SGHTA, CDR2 FQGTGA. The CDR3 is 13 residues long. Trimming took off 6 bases at V and 2 bases at J, with 10 bases between the two ends. CDR3 loop: CASSPGVQETQYF. The CDR3 DNA follows: TGTGCCAGCAGTCCGGGGGTACAAGAGACCCAGTACTTC.

This sequence joins TRBV6-6 and TRBJ1-2; TRBD1 is a possible D gene (5 bases). The V end was cut by 5 bases, the J end by 7 bases, with 20 bases between. This CDR3 is 15 amino acids long. The germline CDR1 and CDR2 sequences are MNHNY and SVGAGI (reference sequence). Here the CDR3 reads CASSNTAGRGGGYTF. The CDR3 coding sequence is TGTGCCAGCAGTAACACCGCAGGGCGGGGGGGTGGCTACACCTTC.

This chain joins TRBV7-9 and TRBJ2-7, with D hard to call. Germline-derived CDR1 and CDR2 are SEHNR and FQNEAQ (reference sequence). Trimming removed 5 bases from V and 0 bases from J, with 8 bases in between. The length of the CDR3 is 13 residues. This CDR3 is CASSDGYSYEQYF. The CDR3, as DNA: TGTGCCAGCAGCGACGGGTACTCCTACGAGCAGTACTTC.

The chain employs TRBV5-1 and TRBJ1-1; D is ambiguous. This CDR3 has 14 amino acids. Trimming shortened V by 1 base and J by 1 base, and 8 bases separated the two germline ends. Germline lookup yields CDR1 SGHRS and CDR2 YFSETQ. In DNA, the CDR3 is TGCGCCAGCAGCTTGAACAGTGGGAACACTGAAGCTTTCTTT. Amino acids: CASSLNSGNTEAFF.

This clone was counted only a few times. The V and J genes are TRBV2 and TRBJ1-5, with TRBD1 as a possible D gene (6 bases). Trimming removed 2 bases at V and 6 bases at J, with 11 bases between. Germline CDR1 and CDR2: SNHLY and FYNNEI. The CDR3 runs 14 residues. The CDR3 region has the DNA TGTGCCAGCAGTGAACAGGGGCCAGGTCAGCCCCAGCATTTT. Encoded protein: CASSEQGPGQPQHF.

The count of this clone is one. The chain recombines TRBV5-5 with TRBJ1-5, with D unresolved. The CDR3 loop spans 14 amino acids. CDR1 is SGHKS and CDR2 is YYEKEE in the germline V gene (reference sequence). V dropped 0 bases and J dropped 3 bases, with 7 bases sitting between them. DNA of the CDR3: TGTGCCAGCAGCTTGGTTCAGGCCAATCAGCCCCAGCATTTT. Amino acid sequence: CASSLVQANQPQHF.

The rearrangement links TRBV10-3 to TRBJ2-3; D gene ambiguous. Trimming left V 10 bases short and J 0 bases short, with 11 bases between. The CDR3 sequence is 13 residues long. Germline CDR1 ENHRY, CDR2 SYGVKD. This chain's CDR3 is CATASGSTDTQYF. In nucleotides, the CDR3 is TGTGCCACCGCGTCCGGGAGCACAGATACGCAGTATTTT.

The V call is TRBV23-1, the J call TRBJ1-2; D not resolved. TRBV23-1 counts as an open reading frame of uncertain function. The CDR3 is 13 residues long. V was cut by 6 bases and J by 8 bases, with 16 bases left in between. The CDR3 DNA sequence: TGCGCCAGCAGACCTCCAGGAGATATAGGCTACACCTTC. It is translated as CASRPPGDIGYTF.

The gene calls are TRBV10-2 and TRBJ2-4, with 8 bases that match TRBD2. The CDR3 runs 12 residues. With V trimmed by 4 bases and J by 9 bases, 2 bases remained unmatched. Germline lookup yields CDR1 WSHSY and CDR2 SAAADI. Here the CDR3 DNA reads TGCGCCAGCAGTGCGGGGGGGGGCATTCAGTACTTC. This gives the protein CASSAGGGIQYF.

The rearrangement uses TRBV6-1 and TRBJ2-1; 10 positions agree with TRBD2. Looked up from germline, CDR1 is MNHNS and CDR2 is SASEGT. The CDR3 contains 17 residues. V was clipped by 1 base and J by 4 bases; unmatched bases: 7. Written as DNA, the CDR3 is TGTGCCAGCAGTGAAGAGGGGACTAGCGTAAGGTACAATGAGCAGTTCTTC. Protein sequence: CASSEEGTSVRYNEQFF.

The V and J genes are TRBV27 and TRBJ1-2; tentatively, D is TRBD1 (6 bases). The CDR3 covers 16 residues. V was shortened by 6 bases and J by 6 bases, with 23 bases between the two germline ends. The germline V gene has CDR1 MNHEY and CDR2 SMNVEV (reference sequence). CDR3 DNA: TGTGCCAGCAGGACGGGGGCGGGGGGCGCGAGAAATGGCTACACCTTC. As protein: CASRTGAGGARNGYTF.

In this sample, this clone turned up a few times. The gene calls are TRBV5-1 and TRBJ2-5; 15 positions agree with TRBD2. The junction had 8 bases not matched to a gene; V was cut back by 4 bases and J by 4 bases. CDR1 SGHRS and CDR2 YFSETQ come from the germline V gene. The CDR3 has 17 residues. The CDR3 region has the DNA TGCGCCAGCAGCATCGGGACTAGCGGGAGGCCAGCAGAGACCCAGTACTTC. Translation gives CASSIGTSGRPAETQYF.

The rearrangement uses TRBV12-1 and TRBJ1-2. TRBV12-1 is shown as a pseudogene. The CDR3 consists of 16 residues. The CDR3 region has the DNA TGTGCCAGCAGCCGTCCCGGGCCTTACCGAGCGTATGGCTACACCTTC. This translates into CASSRPGPYRAYGYTF.

The chain couples TRBV7-7 to TRBJ1-1, with D tentatively TRBD1 (5 bases). Trimming pared 1 base from V and 0 bases from J, leaving 9 bases between. CDR3 length: 15 residues. Germline-derived CDR1 and CDR2 are SSHAT and FNYEAQ (reference sequence). CDR3 coding DNA: TGTGCCAGCAGCTTAGATGGAGGGGTGAACACTGAAGCTTTCTTT. Its protein is CASSLDGGVNTEAFF.